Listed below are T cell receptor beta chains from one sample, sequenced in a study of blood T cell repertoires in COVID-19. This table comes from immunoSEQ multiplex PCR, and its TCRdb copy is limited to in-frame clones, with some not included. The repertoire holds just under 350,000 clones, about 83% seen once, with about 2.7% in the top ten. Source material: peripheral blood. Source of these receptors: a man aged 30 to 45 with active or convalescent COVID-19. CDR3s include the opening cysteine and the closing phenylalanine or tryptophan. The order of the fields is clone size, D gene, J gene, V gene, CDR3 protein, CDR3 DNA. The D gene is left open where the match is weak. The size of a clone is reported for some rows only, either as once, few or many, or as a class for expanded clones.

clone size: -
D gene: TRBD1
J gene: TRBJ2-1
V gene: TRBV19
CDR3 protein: CASSIIWQGAHEQFF
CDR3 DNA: TGTGCCAGTAGTATTATTTGGCAGGGGGCCCATGAGCAGTTCTTC

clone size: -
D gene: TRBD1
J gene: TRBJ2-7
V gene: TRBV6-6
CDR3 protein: CASRTGDSYEQYF
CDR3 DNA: TGTGCCAGCAGAACAGGGGATTCCTACGAGCAGTACTTC

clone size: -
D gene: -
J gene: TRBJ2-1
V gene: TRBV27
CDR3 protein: CASTSYNEQFF
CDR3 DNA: TGTGCCAGCACCTCGTACAATGAGCAGTTCTTC

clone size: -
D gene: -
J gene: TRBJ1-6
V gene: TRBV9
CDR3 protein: CASSGIGGNNSPLHF
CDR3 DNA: TGTGCCAGCAGCGGGATAGGGGGAAATAATTCACCCCTCCACTTT

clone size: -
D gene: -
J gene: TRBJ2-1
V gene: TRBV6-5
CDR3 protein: CASRMTVGVYNEQFF
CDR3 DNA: TGTGCCAGCAGGATGACAGTTGGGGTCTACAATGAGCAGTTCTTC

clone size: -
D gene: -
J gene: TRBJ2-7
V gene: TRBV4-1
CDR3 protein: CASSWDFVAEQYF
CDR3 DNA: TGCGCCAGCAGCTGGGACTTCGTTGCAGAGCAGTACTTC

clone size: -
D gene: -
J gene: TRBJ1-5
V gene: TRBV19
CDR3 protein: CASSIDAGQSNQPQHF
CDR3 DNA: TGTGCCAGTAGTATAGACGCTGGGCAGAGCAATCAGCCCCAGCATTTT

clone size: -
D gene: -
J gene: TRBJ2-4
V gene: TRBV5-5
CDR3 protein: CASSLASMGALAKNIQYF
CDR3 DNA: TGTGCCAGCAGCTTGGCCTCGATGGGGGCTCTAGCCAAAAACATTCAGTACTTC

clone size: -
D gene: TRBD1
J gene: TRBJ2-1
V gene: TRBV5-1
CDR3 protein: CASSPRTGLYNEQFF
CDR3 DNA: TGCGCCAGCAGCCCAAGGACAGGGTTGTACAATGAGCAGTTCTTC

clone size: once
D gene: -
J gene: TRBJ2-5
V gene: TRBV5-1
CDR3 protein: CASGQSRQSQETQYF
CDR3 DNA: TGCGCCAGCGGCCAGAGCAGGCAATCCCAAGAGACCCAGTACTTC

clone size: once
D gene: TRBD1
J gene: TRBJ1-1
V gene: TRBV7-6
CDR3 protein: CASSLGQGSTEAFF
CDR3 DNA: TGTGCCAGCAGCTTAGGACAGGGAAGCACTGAAGCTTTCTTT

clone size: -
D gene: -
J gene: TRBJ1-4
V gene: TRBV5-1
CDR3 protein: CASSLAANTNEKLFF
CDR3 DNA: TGCGCCAGCAGCTTGGCCGCAAACACGAATGAAAAACTGTTTTTT

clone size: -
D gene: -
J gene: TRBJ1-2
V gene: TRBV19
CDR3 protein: CASSTQLKGGIYGYTF
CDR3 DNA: TGTGCCAGTAGTACCCAGTTGAAAGGAGGGATCTATGGCTACACCTTC

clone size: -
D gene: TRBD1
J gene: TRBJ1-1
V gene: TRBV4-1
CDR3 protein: CASRKVGDRVEAFF
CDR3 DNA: TGCGCCAGCAGAAAAGTTGGGGACAGGGTTGAAGCTTTCTTT

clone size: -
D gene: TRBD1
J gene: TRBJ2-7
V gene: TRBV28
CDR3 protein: CASSLTRTGGEQYF
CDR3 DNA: TGTGCCAGCAGCCTAACTAGGACAGGGGGCGAGCAGTACTTC

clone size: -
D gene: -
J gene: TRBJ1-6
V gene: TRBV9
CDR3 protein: CASSVEGRGNSPLHF
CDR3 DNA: TGTGCCAGCAGCGTAGAGGGCAGGGGAAATTCACCCCTCCACTTT

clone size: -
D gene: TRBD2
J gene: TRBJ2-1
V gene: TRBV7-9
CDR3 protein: CASTETPGLAGGHSYNEQFF
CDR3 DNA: TGTGCCAGCACGGAGACGCCGGGACTAGCGGGGGGCCACTCCTACAATGAGCAGTTCTTC

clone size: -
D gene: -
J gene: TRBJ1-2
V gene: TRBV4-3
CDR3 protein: CASSQEQGRYGYTF
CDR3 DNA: TGCGCCAGCAGCCAAGAACAGGGAAGGTATGGCTACACCTTC

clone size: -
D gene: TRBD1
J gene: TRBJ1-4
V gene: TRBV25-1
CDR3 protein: CASSEGTVAEKLFF
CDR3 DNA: TGTGCCAGCAGTGAGGGGACAGTCGCCGAAAAACTGTTTTTT

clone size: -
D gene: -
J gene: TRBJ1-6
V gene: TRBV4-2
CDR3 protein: CASSQSTQGTPLHF
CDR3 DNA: TGTGCCAGCAGCCAGTCGACCCAGGGGACACCCCTCCACTTT

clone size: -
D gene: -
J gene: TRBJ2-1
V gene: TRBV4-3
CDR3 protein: CASSQDAPLGDPREQFF
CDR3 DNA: TGCGCCAGCAGCCAAGATGCCCCCTTGGGCGACCCACGTGAGCAGTTCTTC

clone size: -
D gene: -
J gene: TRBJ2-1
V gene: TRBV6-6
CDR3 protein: CASSYLFNEQFF
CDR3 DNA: TGTGCCAGCAGTTACCTCTTCAATGAGCAGTTCTTC

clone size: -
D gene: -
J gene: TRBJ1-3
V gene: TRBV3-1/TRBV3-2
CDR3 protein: CASSQAWGLGGNTIYF
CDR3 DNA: TGTGCCAGCAGCCAAGCGTGGGGGCTAGGTGGAAACACCATATATTTT

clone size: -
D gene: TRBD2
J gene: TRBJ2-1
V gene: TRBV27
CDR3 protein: CASSPSGAKQFF
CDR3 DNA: TGTGCCAGCAGTCCAAGCGGGGCTAAGCAGTTCTTC

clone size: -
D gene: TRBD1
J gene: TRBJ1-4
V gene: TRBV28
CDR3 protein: CASSLTGNEKLFF
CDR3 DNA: TGTGCCAGCAGTTTGACAGGGAATGAAAAACTGTTTTTT

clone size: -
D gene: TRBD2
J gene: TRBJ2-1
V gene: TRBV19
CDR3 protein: CASSIGLAGAGEQFF
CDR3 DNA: TGTGCCAGTAGTATAGGTCTAGCGGGGGCAGGTGAGCAGTTCTTC

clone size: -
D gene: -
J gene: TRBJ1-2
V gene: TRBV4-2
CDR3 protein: CASSQDPHSRGVTYGYTF
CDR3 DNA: TGTGCCAGCAGCCAAGATCCCCATTCACGCGGCGTGACCTATGGCTACACCTTC

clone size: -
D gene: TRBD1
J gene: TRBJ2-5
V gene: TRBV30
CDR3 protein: CAWSVTGEETQYF
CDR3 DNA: TGTGCCTGGAGTGTGACAGGGGAAGAGACCCAGTACTTC

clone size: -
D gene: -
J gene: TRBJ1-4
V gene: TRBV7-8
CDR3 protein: CASSLRQTATNEKLFF
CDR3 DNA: TGTGCCAGCAGCTTGCGACAGACTGCAACTAATGAAAAACTGTTTTTT

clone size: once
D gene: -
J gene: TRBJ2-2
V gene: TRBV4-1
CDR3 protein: CASSPRPPGSAGGELFF
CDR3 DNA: TGCGCCAGCAGCCCTCGTCCTCCCGGGAGTGCAGGTGGGGAGCTGTTTTTT

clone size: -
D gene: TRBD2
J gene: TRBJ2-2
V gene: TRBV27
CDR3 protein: CASGTSRNTGELFF
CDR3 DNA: TGTGCCAGCGGGACTAGCAGGAACACCGGGGAGCTGTTTTTT

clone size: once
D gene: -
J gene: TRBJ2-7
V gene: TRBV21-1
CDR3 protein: CASSKGVGQGNSYEQYF
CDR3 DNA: -

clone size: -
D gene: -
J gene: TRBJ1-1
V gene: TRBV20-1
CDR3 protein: CRAGGNTEAFF
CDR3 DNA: TGCAGGGCGGGGGGGAACACTGAAGCTTTCTTT

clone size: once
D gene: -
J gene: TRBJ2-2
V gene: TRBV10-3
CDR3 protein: CAISARAGELFF
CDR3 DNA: TGTGCCATCAGTGCTCGGGCCGGGGAGCTGTTTTTT

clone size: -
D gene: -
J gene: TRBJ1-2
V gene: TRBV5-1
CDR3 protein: CASSLGGHGIYGYTF
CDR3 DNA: TGCGCCAGCAGCTTGGGGGGCCACGGTATCTATGGCTACACCTTC

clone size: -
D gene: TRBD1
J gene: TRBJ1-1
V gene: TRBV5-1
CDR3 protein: CASSWTPGTEGTEAFF
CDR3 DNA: TGCGCCAGCAGCTGGACCCCCGGGACAGAGGGCACTGAAGCTTTCTTT

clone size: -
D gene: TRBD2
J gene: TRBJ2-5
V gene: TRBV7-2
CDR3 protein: CASSLLAGGVGETQYF
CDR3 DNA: TGTGCCAGCAGCTTACTAGCGGGGGGGGTAGGAGAGACCCAGTACTTC

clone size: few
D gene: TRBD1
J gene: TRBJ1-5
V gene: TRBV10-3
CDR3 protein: CAISDLGTERNQPQHF
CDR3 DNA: TGTGCCATCAGTGACCTAGGGACAGAACGCAATCAGCCCCAGCATTTT

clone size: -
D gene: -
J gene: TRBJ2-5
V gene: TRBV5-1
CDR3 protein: CASSLGGVPQETQYF
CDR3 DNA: TGCGCCAGCAGCTTGGGGGGGGTTCCCCAAGAGACCCAGTACTTC

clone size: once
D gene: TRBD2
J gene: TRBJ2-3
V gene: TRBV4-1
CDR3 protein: CASSQVGLVPNTQYF
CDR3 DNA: TGCGCCAGCAGCCAAGTTGGACTAGTCCCAAATACGCAGTATTTT

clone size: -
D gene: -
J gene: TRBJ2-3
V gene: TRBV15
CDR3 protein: CATSRGQTGADTQYF
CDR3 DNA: TGTGCCACCAGCAGAGGCCAGACAGGTGCAGATACGCAGTATTTT

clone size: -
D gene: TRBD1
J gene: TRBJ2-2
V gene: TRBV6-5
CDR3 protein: CASPQGTGRAGELFF
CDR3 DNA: TGTGCCAGCCCCCAGGGGACAGGGAGGGCCGGGGAGCTGTTTTTT

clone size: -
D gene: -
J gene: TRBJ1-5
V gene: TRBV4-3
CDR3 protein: CASSQELGPQPQHF
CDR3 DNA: TGCGCCAGCAGCCAAGAGTTGGGCCCTCAGCCCCAGCATTTT

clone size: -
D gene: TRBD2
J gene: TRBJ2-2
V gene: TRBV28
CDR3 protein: CASTRGANTGELFF
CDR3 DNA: TGTGCCAGCACCCGGGGGGCGAACACCGGGGAGCTGTTTTTT

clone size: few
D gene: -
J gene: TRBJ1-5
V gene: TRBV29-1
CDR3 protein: CSVGGTSNQPQHF
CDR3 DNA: TGCAGCGTTGGAGGGACTTCCAATCAGCCCCAGCATTTT

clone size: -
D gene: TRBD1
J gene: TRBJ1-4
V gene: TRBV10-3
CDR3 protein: CAISESRQGEKLFF
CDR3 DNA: TGTGCCATCAGTGAGTCGAGACAGGGAGAAAAACTGTTTTTT

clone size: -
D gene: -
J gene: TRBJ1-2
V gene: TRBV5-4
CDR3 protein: CAPGRDGANYGYTF
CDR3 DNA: TGTGCCCCAGGGCGGGACGGAGCTAACTATGGCTACACCTTC

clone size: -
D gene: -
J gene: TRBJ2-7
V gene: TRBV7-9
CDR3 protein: CASSYAGYEQYF
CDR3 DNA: TGTGCCAGCAGCTACGCGGGTTACGAGCAGTACTTC

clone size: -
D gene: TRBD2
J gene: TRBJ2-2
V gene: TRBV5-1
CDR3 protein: CASSSTSGTTGELFF
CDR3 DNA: TGCGCCAGCAGCTCGACTAGCGGGACGACCGGGGAGCTGTTTTTT